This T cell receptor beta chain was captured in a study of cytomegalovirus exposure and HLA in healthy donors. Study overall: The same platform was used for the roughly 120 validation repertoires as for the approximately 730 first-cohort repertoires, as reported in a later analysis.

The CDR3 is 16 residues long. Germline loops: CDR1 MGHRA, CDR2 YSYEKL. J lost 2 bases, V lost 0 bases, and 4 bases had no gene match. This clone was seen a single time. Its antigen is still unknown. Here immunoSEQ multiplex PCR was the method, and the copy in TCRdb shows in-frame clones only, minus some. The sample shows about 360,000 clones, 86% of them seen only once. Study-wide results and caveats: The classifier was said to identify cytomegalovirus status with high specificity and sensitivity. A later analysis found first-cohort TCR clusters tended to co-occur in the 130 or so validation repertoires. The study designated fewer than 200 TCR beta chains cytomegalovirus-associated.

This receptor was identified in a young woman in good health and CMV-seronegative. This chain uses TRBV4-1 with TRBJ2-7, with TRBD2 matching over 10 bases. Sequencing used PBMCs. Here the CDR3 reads CASSQDSGGTPYEQYF. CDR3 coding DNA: TGCGCCAGCAGCCAAGATAGCGGGGGGACTCCCTACGAGCAGTACTTC.